These T cell receptor beta chains were read from a single sample in a study of control samples from healthy donors and cancer patients. Some clones are missing from TCRdb's copy, which holds only in-frame ones; the method was immunoSEQ multiplex PCR. Altogether 150,000 to 200,000 clones are present, roughly 90% being singletons, with the ten largest covering over 1.1%. Sequenced: blood. These receptors were taken from a woman aged 50 to 65 in good health. CDR3s include the opening cysteine and the closing phenylalanine or tryptophan. The order of the fields is J gene, clone size, D gene, V gene, CDR3 length, CDR3 protein, CDR3 DNA. The D gene is left open where the match is weak. A row's size may be missing; if present it is once, few, many or a size class.

>TRBJ1-4|NA|NA|TRBV29-1|12
CSASQGAEKLFF
TGCAGCGCCTCACAGGGCGCCGAAAAACTGTTTTTT
>TRBJ2-5|NA|NA|TRBV30|14
CAWMSSGQQETQYF
TGTGCCTGGATGTCGAGCGGGCAACAAGAGACCCAGTACTTC
>TRBJ2-3|NA|NA|TRBV27|13
CASSSGMSDTQYF
TGTGCCAGCAGTTCGGGCATGTCTGATACGCAGTATTTT
>TRBJ2-1|NA|TRBD2|TRBV6-4|15
CASSEDGGKYNEQFF
TGTGCCAGCAGTGAAGACGGGGGGAAGTACAATGAGCAGTTCTTC
>TRBJ2-5|NA|NA|TRBV6-5|14
CASSYSQGQETQYF
TGTGCCAGCAGTTACTCGCAGGGCCAAGAGACCCAGTACTTC
>TRBJ2-2|once|TRBD2|TRBV27|17
CASSLGWGGRNTGELFF
TGTGCCAGCAGTTTAGGGTGGGGCGGGAGGAACACCGGGGAGCTGTTTTTT
>TRBJ2-7|NA|NA|TRBV6-5|13
CASSWAVSYEQYF
TGTGCCAGCAGTTGGGCGGTCTCCTACGAGCAGTACTTC
>TRBJ2-7|NA|TRBD2|TRBV5-6|15
CASSPPTSGGYEQYF
TGTGCCAGCAGCCCCCCGACTAGCGGGGGCTACGAGCAGTACTTC
>TRBJ2-5|NA|TRBD2|TRBV3-1/TRBV3-2|17
CASSQTTRAGGGETQYF
TGTGCCAGCAGCCAAACCACTAGGGCGGGGGGTGGGGAGACCCAGTACTTC
>TRBJ1-5|NA|NA|TRBV16|14
CASSQGAGNQPQHF
TGTGCCAGCAGCCAGGGGGCTGGCAATCAGCCCCAGCATTTT
>TRBJ1-1|NA|NA|TRBV6-5|14
CASTTPRMNTEAFF
TGTGCCAGCACCACCCCCCGGATGAACACTGAAGCTTTCTTT
>TRBJ1-1|NA|NA|TRBV20-1|12
CSASVDPIEAFF
TGCAGTGCTAGTGTGGACCCCATCGAAGCTTTCTTT
>TRBJ2-1|NA|TRBD2|TRBV19|15
CASSRTTGGSPEGFF
TGTGCCAGTAGTAGAACCACTGGCGGGAGCCCCGAGGGGTTCTTC
>TRBJ2-7|NA|NA|TRBV12-3/TRBV12-4|13
CASSRDWAYEQYF
TGTGCCAGCAGTCGGGACTGGGCTTACGAGCAGTACTTC
>TRBJ1-3|NA|NA|TRBV9|18
CASSVGRNIQGAGNTIYF
TGTGCCAGCAGCGTAGGAAGGAATATTCAGGGAGCAGGAAACACCATATATTTT
>TRBJ2-2|NA|TRBD2|TRBV6-5|14
CASPSSGGSGELFF
TGTGCCAGCCCTTCTAGCGGGGGCAGTGGGGAGCTGTTTTTT
>TRBJ2-7|NA|NA|TRBV3-1/TRBV3-2|14
CASSQDGGNYEQYF
TGTGCCAGCAGCCAAGATGGCGGAAACTACGAGCAGTACTTC
>TRBJ2-3|few|NA|TRBV24-1|15
CATSDRQGPTDTQYF
TGTGCCACCAGTGATAGGCAGGGACCCACAGATACGCAGTATTTT
>TRBJ1-5|NA|NA|TRBV12-3/TRBV12-4|13
CASSKQGGQPQHF
TGTGCCAGCAGTAAACAGGGAGGTCAGCCCCAGCATTTT
>TRBJ2-7|NA|TRBD1|TRBV6-6|13
CASSSGQVYEQYF
TGTGCCAGCAGTTCGGGACAGGTCTACGAGCAGTACTTC
>TRBJ1-5|NA|NA|TRBV19|13
CATGDGNNQPQHF
TGTGCCACCGGGGACGGGAACAATCAGCCCCAGCATTTT
>TRBJ2-7|once|TRBD1|TRBV27|14
CASSLGTGRYEQYF
TGTGCCAGCAGTTTGGGGACAGGGCGCTACGAGCAGTACTTC
>TRBJ2-6|NA|NA|TRBV30|15
CAWSVNPSGANVLTF
TGTGCCTGGAGTGTAAACCCCTCTGGGGCCAACGTCCTGACTTTC
>TRBJ1-2|NA|TRBD1|TRBV18|16
CASQGVLRGPNYGYTF
TGTGCCAGCCAAGGTGTTTTGAGGGGGCCTAACTATGGCTACACCTTC
>TRBJ2-2|NA|NA|TRBV7-3|15
CASRLGALNTGELFF
TGTGCCAGCAGATTAGGGGCCCTGAACACCGGGGAGCTGTTTTTT
>TRBJ1-1|NA|NA|TRBV19|13
CASSIGRGTEAFF
TGTGCCAGTAGTATAGGGAGGGGAACTGAAGCTTTCTTT
>TRBJ1-6|NA|NA|TRBV28|15
CASSLWAPSNSPLHF
TGTGCCAGCAGTTTATGGGCCCCTTCCAATTCACCCCTCCACTTT
>TRBJ2-7|NA|TRBD2|TRBV10-3|14
CAIRGWTSGYEQYF
TGTGCCATCAGGGGATGGACTAGCGGCTACGAGCAGTACTTC
>TRBJ1-1|once|NA|TRBV3-1/TRBV3-2|15
CASSLRGQLNTEAFF
TGTGCCAGCAGCCTAAGAGGACAGCTGAACACTGAAGCTTTCTTT
>TRBJ1-5|few|NA|TRBV6-5|15
CASSYSLTSNQPQHF
TGTGCCAGCAGTTACTCTCTTACTAGCAATCAGCCCCAGCATTTT
>TRBJ2-1|NA|NA|TRBV6-5|15
CASSQPLAGYNEQFF
TGTGCCAGCAGCCAACCACTCGCCGGCTACAATGAGCAGTTCTTC
>TRBJ2-4|NA|TRBD1|TRBV7-3|13
CASSPGTENIQYF
TGTGCCAGCAGCCCCGGGACAGAAAACATTCAGTACTTC
>TRBJ1-2|NA|TRBD1|TRBV6-5|13
CASSPTGGVGYTF
TGTGCCAGCAGTCCCACAGGGGGCGTAGGCTACACCTTC
>TRBJ1-6|NA|NA|TRBV10-3|14
CAISGGQNNSPLHF
TGTGCCATCAGTGGGGGACAAAATAATTCACCCCTCCACTTT
>TRBJ2-2|NA|NA|TRBV5-1|14
CASSFRAYTGELFF
TGCGCCAGCAGCTTCCGGGCGTACACCGGGGAGCTGTTTTTT
>TRBJ2-3|NA|NA|TRBV2|12
CASSTDTDTQYF
TGTGCCAGCTCCACTGACACAGATACGCAGTATTTT
>TRBJ2-1|NA|TRBD1|TRBV18|16
CASSPYLQGRRNEQFF
TGTGCCAGCTCACCCTATTTACAGGGGCGGCGTAATGAGCAGTTCTTC
>TRBJ2-7|NA|NA|TRBV5-5|14
CASSLDLAKDEQYF
TGTGCCAGCAGCTTGGATCTAGCGAAAGACGAGCAGTACTTC
>TRBJ1-1|NA|NA|TRBV18|15
CASEQRTDSNTEAFF
TGTGCCAGCGAACAACGGACTGATTCGAACACTGAAGCTTTCTTT
>TRBJ1-5|NA|NA|TRBV27|17
CASSGDGGSLSNQPQHF
TGTGCCAGCAGTGGGGACGGGGGCAGCCTAAGCAATCAGCCCCAGCATTTT
>TRBJ2-1|once|TRBD2|TRBV6-6|14
CASTVSGGYNEQFF
TGTGCCAGCACCGTTAGCGGGGGCTACAATGAGCAGTTCTTC
>TRBJ1-1|NA|NA|TRBV18|16
CASSPLVRTGYTEAFF
TGTGCCAGCTCACCACTAGTACGAACAGGGTACACTGAAGCTTTCTTT
>TRBJ1-1|NA|NA|TRBV9|13
CASSGDGGTEAFF
TGTGCCAGCAGCGGCGACGGCGGGACTGAAGCTTTCTTT
>TRBJ2-5|NA|NA|TRBV30|13
CAWNRSPRETQYF
TGTGCCTGGAACCGGTCCCCGAGGGAGACCCAGTACTTC
>TRBJ2-3|NA|TRBD2|TRBV5-4|16
CASSSSGGAPVYTQYF
TGTGCCAGCAGCTCAAGCGGGGGCGCCCCCGTCTATACGCAGTATTTT
>TRBJ2-1|NA|TRBD1|TRBV5-6|13
CASSRGQGDEQFF
TGTGCCAGCAGCAGGGGACAGGGGGATGAGCAGTTCTTC
>TRBJ1-3|once|NA|TRBV24-1|12
CATISPGNTIYF
TGTGCCACCATCTCTCCTGGAAACACCATATATTTT
>TRBJ1-1|few|NA|TRBV7-8|12
CASSPRHGEAFF
TGTGCCAGCAGCCCCCGGCATGGGGAAGCTTTCTTT
>TRBJ1-2|NA|NA|TRBV19|15
CASTQPPGTAYGYTF
TGTGCCAGTACCCAGCCCCCGGGGACGGCCTATGGCTACACCTTC
>TRBJ2-7|NA|NA|TRBV28|12
CASSFYRYEQYF
TGTGCCAGCAGTTTCTACAGGTACGAGCAGTACTTC
>TRBJ1-1|NA|NA|TRBV5-1|13
CASSPQGAGESFF
TGCGCCAGCAGCCCTCAAGGGGCAGGGGAATCTTTCTTT
>TRBJ2-3|NA|NA|TRBV9|12
CASSVETNTQYF
TGTGCCAGCAGCGTAGAAACCAATACGCAGTATTTT
>TRBJ2-7|NA|NA|TRBV5-6|14
CASSWDQSTYEQYF
TGTGCCAGCAGCTGGGACCAATCAACCTACGAGCAGTACTTC